The sequence of this T cell receptor beta chain was determined in a study of shared clonotypes between healthy human individuals. Study-level results: Rarefaction gave evidence that sorted-subset sequencing remained incomplete despite large depth.

Per the original data handling: From ImmunoSEQ came sequences covering only the junction and carrying no quality scores, so filtering differed. Assay used: immunoSEQ multiplex PCR; TCRdb lists only in-frame clones, some missing. Clone size and V and J calls were adopted from that table, with D and trimming inferred from the DNA. This table has roughly 600,000 clones, roughly 98% appearing once. As for this clone: As yet, its antigen is unknown.

Naive CD8 populations comprised CD45RO-negative cells positively selected for CCR7, excluding terminally differentiated effector memory CD45RA+ cells. Donors included only healthy HIV-negative adults lacking recent acute infections or vaccinations. CDR1 is SQVTM and CDR2 is ANQGSEA in the germline V gene. This CDR3 is built from 11 residues. Trimming left V 4 bases short and J 6 bases short, with 10 bases between. The rearrangement links TRBV29-1 to TRBJ2-7; a weak D match, TRBD1 (5 bases). The sequence was obtained from a man aged 25 to 40 in good health. Sample: naive CD8+ T cells sorted from blood. The chain's CDR3 is CSVGAGSEQYF. CDR3 bases: TGCAGCGTTGGGGCAGGGTCCGAGCAGTACTTC.